What follows describes a single T cell receptor (beta chain). The record originates from a study of response to subunit inactivated influenza vaccine. CDR1 is SQVTM, CDR2 ANQGSEA, per germline. V lost 7 bases, J lost 1 base, and 8 bases stayed unmatched. The CDR3 totals 14 residues. TCRdb itself ran the RT-PCR reads through MiXCR, one entry per CDR3 protein. The sample holds approximately 490,000 distinct CDR3 sequences, more than 7% seen once. The sequencing here drew on PBMCs from blood, taken roughly 24 months after vaccination. This clonotype was sampled from a man aged 50 to 69 who received an inactivated influenza vaccine. This chain links TRBV29-1 with TRBJ2-5, with 8 bases matching TRBD1. The CDR3 loop is CSGAGQGLQETQYF. The CDR3 DNA follows: TGCAGCGGGGCAGGACAGGGACTCCAAGAGACCCAGTACTTC.